These T cell receptor beta chains were read from a single sample in a study of shared clonotypes between healthy human individuals. Data came from immunoSEQ multiplex PCR; TCRdb stores just in-frame clones and leaves some out. The sample contains about 530,000 clones, roughly 79% of which appear only once. Sequencing was performed on PBMCs. Source of these receptors: a woman between 40 and 55 years old in good health. Some clones in this sample may be carry-over from other donors' samples. CDR3s include the opening cysteine and the closing phenylalanine or tryptophan. Fields, in order: J gene, D gene, V gene, clone size, CDR3 DNA, CDR3 protein. The D gene is left open where the match is weak. Not all rows give a size; the values are once, few, many and, for expanded clones, a class.

>TRBJ1-1|NA|TRBV7-3|NA
TGTGCCAGCAGTCCTCTTACCCAGACTGAAGCTTTCTTT
CASSPLTQTEAFF
>TRBJ2-3|TRBD2|TRBV6-4|NA
TGTGCCAGCAGCCTACTAGCGGGAGGTCACACAGATACGCAGTATTTT
CASSLLAGGHTDTQYF
>TRBJ1-1|TRBD1|TRBV29-1|few
TGCAGCGTTGGGGGGGACAGGGGGCATGGCACTGAAGCTTTCTTT
CSVGGDRGHGTEAFF
>TRBJ2-7|TRBD1|TRBV7-9|NA
TGTGCCAGCAGCTTAGTCCCGGGGACAGGGGACGAGCAGTACTTC
CASSLVPGTGDEQYF
>TRBJ1-2|NA|TRBV30|NA
TGTGCCTGGAGTCGGGGGGGAGGTTCGGGCTACACCTTC
CAWSRGGGSGYTF
>TRBJ2-3|NA|TRBV5-1|NA
TGCGCCAGCAGCTCCTTACAATCTAGCACAGATACGCAGTATTTT
CASSSLQSSTDTQYF
>TRBJ2-3|TRBD2|TRBV5-1|few
TGCGCCAGCAGCTCTAGCGGAGGGGGCACAGATACGCAGTATTTT
CASSSSGGGTDTQYF
>TRBJ1-2|TRBD1|TRBV7-2|few
TGTGCCAGCAGCTTAATCAGGGGGCGCATGCTAAGTGGCTACACCTTC
CASSLIRGRMLSGYTF
>TRBJ1-4|NA|TRBV7-2|once
TGTGCCAGCAGCTTCGGCCCGGGGACCCAGGGTGAAAAACTGTTTTTT
CASSFGPGTQGEKLFF
>TRBJ1-6|NA|TRBV9|NA
TGTGCCAGCAGCGTAGGGCAGACAGGCCTGAATTCACCCCTCCACTTT
CASSVGQTGLNSPLHF
>TRBJ2-7|NA|TRBV14|NA
TGTGCCAGCAGTCCCTTAGGGGGGGCCTCCTACGAGCAGTACTTC
CASSPLGGASYEQYF
>TRBJ2-7|NA|TRBV28|NA
TGTGCCACGCCCGAGACACATCCCTACGAGCAGTACTTC
CATPETHPYEQYF
>TRBJ2-2|TRBD2|TRBV7-9|NA
TGTGCCAGCGGGCGGGAGACCGGGGAGCTGTTTTTT
CASGRETGELFF
>TRBJ2-2|NA|TRBV5-1|NA
TGCGCCAGCAGCCCGGGTTGGCGGCACACCGGGGAGCTGTTTTTT
CASSPGWRHTGELFF
>TRBJ1-4|TRBD1|TRBV7-2|NA
TGTGCCAGCAGCCTGACAGGGTTTCCTAATGAAAAACTGTTTTTT
CASSLTGFPNEKLFF
>TRBJ2-1|NA|TRBV1|NA
TGCACCAGCAGCCAAGAAAAATCTGAAGGACAGGGACGTAATGAGCAGTTCTTC
CTSSQEKSEGQGRNEQFF
>TRBJ2-1|NA|TRBV30|NA
TGTGCCTGGAGACCTGGCCACAATGAGCAGTTCTTC
CAWRPGHNEQFF
>TRBJ2-7|NA|TRBV19|NA
TGTGCCAGTAGTAGGCAGGGCTACGAGCAGTACTTC
CASSRQGYEQYF
>TRBJ2-7|NA|TRBV2|NA
TGTGCCAGCAACGGACAGATCTACGAGCAGTACTTC
CASNGQIYEQYF
>TRBJ2-1|NA|TRBV19|NA
TGTGCCAGTAGTACCTCAGGGGTATGGTCCTACAATGAGCAGTTCTTC
CASSTSGVWSYNEQFF
>TRBJ2-7|TRBD1|TRBV11-2|NA
TGTGCCAGCAGCTTAGTGGGCAGGGGGTACTCCTACGAGCAGTACTTC
CASSLVGRGYSYEQYF
>TRBJ2-5|TRBD2|TRBV5-1|NA
TGCGCCAGCGGCGGAAGCGGGAGGGAGGAGACCCAGTACTTC
CASGGSGREETQYF
>TRBJ1-2|NA|TRBV21-1|NA
TGTGCCGGTAGGGACAGGACTATGTTGAGCTACACCTTC
CAGRDRTMLSYTF
>TRBJ2-7|NA|TRBV7-9|NA
TGTGCCAGCAGCTTGATCGGCGGGAACTACGAGCAGTACTTC
CASSLIGGNYEQYF
>TRBJ1-1|TRBD1|TRBV19|NA
TGTGCCAGTAGTATGGGGCCGGTCGGACAGGGTAGAGGCACTGAAGCTTTCTTT
CASSMGPVGQGRGTEAFF
>TRBJ2-5|TRBD1|TRBV11-2|once
TGTGCCAGCAGCGAGTTGACAGGGGGTGTTATAGAGACCCAGTACTTC
CASSELTGGVIETQYF
>TRBJ2-7|NA|TRBV5-6|NA
TGTGCCAGCACCTGGGGGCGGGGGTCCTACGAGCAGTACTTC
CASTWGRGSYEQYF
>TRBJ2-7|TRBD1|TRBV4-1|NA
TGCGCCAGCAGCCAAAAGTCGCCCGGGACAGGGAAAAACTACGAGCAGTACTTC
CASSQKSPGTGKNYEQYF
>TRBJ2-7|TRBD2|TRBV9|NA
TGTGCCAGCAGCGTAGATGGCGGGAGGGCCCAGGAGCAGTACTTC
CASSVDGGRAQEQYF